These T cell receptor beta chains were read from a single sample in a study of T cell repertoires and HLA-DP antigens. For these TCRs, the target antigens are not known. The method was immunoSEQ multiplex PCR; TCRdb's version includes in-frame clones alone and lacks a portion of them. This repertoire shows 55,000 to 80,000 clones, about four fifths found once; its top ten account for approximately 1.4%. Sequencing was performed on CD4+ T cells from PBMCs. The origin of the receptors is a man in his 60s in good health and CMV-seronegative. Each CDR3 is given with its conserved first and last residue. Each record gives: J gene, V gene, clone size, D gene, CDR3 length, CDR3 protein, CDR3 DNA. D genes are given only for firm matches. Expanded clones are given a class, and other clones once, few, many or no size at all.

TRBJ2-4 | TRBV9 | . | . | 15 | CASSVVAGFKNIQYF | TGTGCCAGCAGCGTAGTTGCGGGTTTCAAAAACATTCAGTACTTC
TRBJ1-1 | TRBV11-2 | . | . | 13 | CASSLGLNTEAFF | TGTGCCAGCAGCTTGGGGCTGAACACTGAAGCTTTCTTT
TRBJ2-3 | TRBV28 | . | TRBD1 | 15 | CASGRTGGAGDTQYF | TGTGCCAGCGGGAGGACAGGGGGCGCAGGAGATACGCAGTATTTT
TRBJ1-2 | TRBV19 | . | . | 10 | CASSPAGYTF | TGTGCCAGTAGCCCCGCCGGCTACACCTTC
TRBJ1-3 | TRBV19 | . | . | 16 | CASSREGLLSGNTIYF | TGTGCCAGTAGTAGGGAGGGGTTACTCTCTGGAAACACCATATATTTT
TRBJ2-2 | TRBV2 | . | . | 15 | CASQKEGLYTGELFF | TGTGCCAGTCAGAAAGAGGGACTGTACACCGGGGAGCTGTTTTTT
TRBJ1-2 | TRBV30 | . | . | 11 | CAWSGKGGYTF | TGTGCCTGGAGTGGGAAGGGCGGCTACACCTTC
TRBJ2-5 | TRBV25-1 | . | . | 13 | CASSEWGQETQYF | TGTGCCAGCAGTGAGTGGGGCCAAGAGACCCAGTACTTC
TRBJ2-1 | TRBV13 | . | . | 15 | CASSTGGLSYNEQFF | TGTGCCAGCAGCACCGGGGGGCTATCCTACAATGAGCAGTTCTTC
TRBJ1-2 | TRBV28 | . | . | 12 | CASSPSWGGYTF | TGTGCCAGCAGTCCCTCTTGGGGTGGCTACACCTTC
TRBJ2-2 | TRBV5-1 | few | . | 16 | CASSLQPDLNTGELFF | TGCGCCAGCAGCTTACAGCCGGATCTGAACACCGGGGAGCTGTTTTTT
TRBJ2-3 | TRBV9 | . | . | 13 | CASSGATTDTQYF | TGTGCCAGCAGCGGGGCAACCACAGATACGCAGTATTTT
TRBJ1-1 | TRBV7-9 | . | . | 13 | CASSVGGVTEAFF | TGTGCCAGCAGCGTGGGCGGGGTCACTGAAGCTTTCTTT
TRBJ2-4 | TRBV2 | . | . | 15 | CASSETSQTKNIQYF | TGTGCCAGCAGTGAAACGTCACAGACCAAAAACATTCAGTACTTC
TRBJ2-1 | TRBV19 | many | TRBD2 | 15 | CASSIGAGALNEQFF | TGTGCCAGTAGTATAGGGGCGGGAGCCCTTAATGAGCAGTTCTTC
TRBJ1-4 | TRBV5-1 | . | TRBD1 | 14 | CASSLGGQRQKLFF | TGCGCCAGCAGCTTGGGGGGACAGAGGCAAAAACTGTTTTTT
TRBJ1-2 | TRBV7-2 | . | . | 13 | CASSLSGDYGYTF | TGTGCCAGCAGCTTATCGGGGGACTATGGCTACACCTTC
TRBJ1-4 | TRBV7-9 | . | TRBD1 | 14 | CASNKQGWGEKLFF | TGTGCCAGCAACAAACAGGGGTGGGGAGAAAAACTGTTTTTT
TRBJ1-4 | TRBV6-8 | . | . | 15 | CASSYSEGWYEKLFF | TGTGCCAGCAGTTACTCGGAGGGCTGGTATGAAAAACTGTTTTTT
TRBJ2-7 | TRBV6-6 | . | . | 15 | CASSYARQSSYEQYF | TGTGCCAGCAGTTATGCCCGCCAGAGCTCCTACGAGCAGTACTTC
TRBJ2-5 | TRBV5-4 | . | TRBD2 | 15 | CASSLEASGGETQYF | TGTGCCAGCAGCTTGGAAGCTAGCGGGGGGGAGACCCAGTACTTC
TRBJ2-5 | TRBV29-1 | . | TRBD1 | 13 | CSVRDRVQETQYF | TGCAGCGTTAGGGACAGGGTCCAGGAGACCCAGTACTTC
TRBJ1-3 | TRBV9 | . | . | 12 | CASMGDGNTIYF | TGTGCCAGCATGGGGGATGGAAACACCATATATTTT
TRBJ2-3 | TRBV7-2 | . | . | 14 | CASSSPSGPDTQYF | TGTGCCAGCAGCTCCCCCAGCGGGCCTGACACGCAGTATTTT
TRBJ1-4 | TRBV30 | . | . | 13 | CAWSPPGREKLFF | TGTGCCTGGAGTCCCCCAGGGAGAGAAAAACTGTTTTTT
TRBJ1-4 | TRBV10-2 | . | TRBD1 | 15 | CASSGGQGAGEKLFF | TGCGCCAGCAGTGGGGGACAGGGGGCGGGTGAAAAACTGTTTTTT